The entry that follows covers one T cell receptor beta chain sequence. Antigen: not known. The source of the sample is a study of persistence of HIV-infected CD4 T cells. Study overall: A median of 8 years of suppressive ART preceded sampling. General observations from the study: Compared with CD3/CD28-stimulated cells, CMV- and Gag-responding cells showed lower TCRbeta richness.

The immunoSEQ assay was version 4, run in survey mode. The protocol was immunoSEQ multiplex PCR, while the TCRdb copy is restricted to in-frame clones and leaves out a portion. The table has around 40,000 clones, more than 80% seen once. Cells were stimulated nonspecifically with anti-CD3/anti-CD28 magnetic beads. CD4+ T cells upregulating both CD40 ligand and CD69 were sorted as responding cells. Suppressive ART was started during chronic HIV-1 infection in these adults. CD8+ T cells were removed from PBMCs prior to stimulation. This CDR3 has 14 residues. V lost 5 bases and J 3 bases, leaving 11 bases between the germline ends. Germline assignment: CDR1 LNHDA and CDR2 SQIVND (reference sequence).

Source: CD4+ T cells sorted from PBMCs after 18-hour stimulation, taken from a patient who received antiretroviral therapy. The sequence was obtained from an adult man with HIV who was CMV-seropositive. The rearrangement uses TRBV19 and TRBJ1-5; D gene uncertain. DNA for the CDR3: TGTGCCAGTAGTGGCGGCAGATCCAATCAGCCCCAGCATTTT. This gives the protein CASSGGRSNQPQHF.